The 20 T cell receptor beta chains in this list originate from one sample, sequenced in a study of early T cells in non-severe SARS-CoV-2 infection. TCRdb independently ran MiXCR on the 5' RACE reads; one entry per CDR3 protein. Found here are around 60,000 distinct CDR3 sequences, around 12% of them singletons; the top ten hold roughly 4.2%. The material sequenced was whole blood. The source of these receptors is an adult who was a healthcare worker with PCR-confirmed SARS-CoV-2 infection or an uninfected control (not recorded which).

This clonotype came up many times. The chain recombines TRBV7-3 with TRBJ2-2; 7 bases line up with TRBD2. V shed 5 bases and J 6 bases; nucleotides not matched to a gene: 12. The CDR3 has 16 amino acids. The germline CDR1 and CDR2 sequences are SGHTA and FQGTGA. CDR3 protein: CASSPGMTAGAGELFF. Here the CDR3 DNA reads TGTGCCAGCAGCCCTGGGATGACCGCGGGAGCCGGGGAGCTGTTTTTT.

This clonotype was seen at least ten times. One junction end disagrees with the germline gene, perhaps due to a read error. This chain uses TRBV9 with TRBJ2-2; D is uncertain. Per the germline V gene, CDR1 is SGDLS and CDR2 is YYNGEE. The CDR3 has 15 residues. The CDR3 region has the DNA TGTGCCAGCAGTGCCAGTATCCCCAACACCGGTGAGCTGTTTTTT. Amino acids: CASSASIPNTGELFF.

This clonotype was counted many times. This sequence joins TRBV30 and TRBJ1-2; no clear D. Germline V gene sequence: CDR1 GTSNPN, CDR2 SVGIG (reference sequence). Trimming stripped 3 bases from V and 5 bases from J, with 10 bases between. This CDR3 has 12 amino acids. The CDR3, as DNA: TGTGCCTGGAGGGACGGCAATTATGGCTACACCTTC. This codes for CAWRDGNYGYTF. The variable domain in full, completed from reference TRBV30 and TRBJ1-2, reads SQTIHQWPATLVQPVGSPLSLECTVEGTSNPNLYWYRQAAGRGLQLLFYSVGIGQISSEVPQNLSASRPQDRQFILSSKKLLLSDSGFYLCAWRDGNYGYTFGSGTRLTVV.

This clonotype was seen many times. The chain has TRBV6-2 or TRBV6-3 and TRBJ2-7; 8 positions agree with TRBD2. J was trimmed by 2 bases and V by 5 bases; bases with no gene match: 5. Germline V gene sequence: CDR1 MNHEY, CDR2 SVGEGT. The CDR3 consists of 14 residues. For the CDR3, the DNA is TGTGCCAGCAGTCCCAGGCGGGGGGCCTACGAGCAGTACTTC. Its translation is CASSPRRGAYEQYF.

The CDR3 loop is CASSLPGLAGGTDTQYF. The CDR3 coding sequence is TGCGCCAGCAGCTTGCCGGGACTAGCGGGGGGCACAGATACGCAGTATTTT. V is TRBV5-1 and J is TRBJ2-3, with 14 bases matching TRBD2. Germline CDR1 is SGHRS and CDR2 is YFSETQ. This CDR3 is 17 amino acids long. The junction had 2 bases not matched to a gene; V was cut back by 1 base and J by 1 base.

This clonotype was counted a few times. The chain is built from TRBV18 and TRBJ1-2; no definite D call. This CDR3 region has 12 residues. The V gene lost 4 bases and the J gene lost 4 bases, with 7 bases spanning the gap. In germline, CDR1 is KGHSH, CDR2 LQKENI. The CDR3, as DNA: TGTGCCAGCTCACAAGGGCTCTATGGCTACACCTTC. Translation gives CASSQGLYGYTF.

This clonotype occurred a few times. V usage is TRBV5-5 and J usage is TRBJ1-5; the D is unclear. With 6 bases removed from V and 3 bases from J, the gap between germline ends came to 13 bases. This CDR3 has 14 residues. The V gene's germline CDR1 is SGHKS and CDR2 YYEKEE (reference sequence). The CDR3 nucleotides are TGTGCCAGCACCCTGTCGGGGTTCAATCAGCCCCAGCATTTT. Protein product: CASTLSGFNQPQHF.

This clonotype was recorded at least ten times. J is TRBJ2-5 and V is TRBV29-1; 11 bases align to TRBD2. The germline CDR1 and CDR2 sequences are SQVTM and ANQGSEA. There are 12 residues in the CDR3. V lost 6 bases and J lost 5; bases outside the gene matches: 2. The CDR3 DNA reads TGCAGCGTCAGGACTAGCGGGGAGACCCAGTACTTC. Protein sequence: CSVRTSGETQYF.

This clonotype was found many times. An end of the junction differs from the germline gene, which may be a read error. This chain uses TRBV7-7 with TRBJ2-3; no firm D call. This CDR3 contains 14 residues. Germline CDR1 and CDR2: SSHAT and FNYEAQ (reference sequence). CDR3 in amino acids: CASSLDGPADTQYF. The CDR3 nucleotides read TGTGCTAGCAGCTTAGACGGGCCGGCAGATACGCAGTATTTT.

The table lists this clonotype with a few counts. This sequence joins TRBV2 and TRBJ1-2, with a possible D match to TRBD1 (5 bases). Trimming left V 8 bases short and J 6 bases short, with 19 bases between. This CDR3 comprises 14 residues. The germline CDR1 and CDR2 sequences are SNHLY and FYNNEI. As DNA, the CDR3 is TGTGCCAGCTATAAAAGGGAAAGGGGTAATGGCTACACCTTC. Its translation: CASYKRERGNGYTF. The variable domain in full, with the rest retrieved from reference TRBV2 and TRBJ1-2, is EPEVTQTPSHQVTQMGQEVILRCVPISNHLYFYWYRQILGQKVEFLVSFYNNEISEKSEIFDDQFSVERPDGSNFTLKIRSTKLEDSAMYFCASYKRERGNGYTFGSGTRLTVV.

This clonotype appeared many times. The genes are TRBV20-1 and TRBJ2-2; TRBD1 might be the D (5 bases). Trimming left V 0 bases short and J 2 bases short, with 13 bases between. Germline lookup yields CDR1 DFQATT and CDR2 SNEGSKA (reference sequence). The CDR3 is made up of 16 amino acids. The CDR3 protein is CSARDPRQGNTGELFF. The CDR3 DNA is TGCAGTGCTAGAGATCCCAGGCAGGGAAACACCGGGGAGCTGTTTTTT.

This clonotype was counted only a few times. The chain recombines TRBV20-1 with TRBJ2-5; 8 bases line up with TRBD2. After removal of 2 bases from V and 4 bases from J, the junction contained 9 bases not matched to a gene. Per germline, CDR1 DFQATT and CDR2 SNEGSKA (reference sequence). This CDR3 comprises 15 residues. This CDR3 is CSARTGRATRETQYF. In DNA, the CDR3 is TGCAGTGCTAGAACCGGGAGGGCGACTCGAGAGACCCAGTACTTC.

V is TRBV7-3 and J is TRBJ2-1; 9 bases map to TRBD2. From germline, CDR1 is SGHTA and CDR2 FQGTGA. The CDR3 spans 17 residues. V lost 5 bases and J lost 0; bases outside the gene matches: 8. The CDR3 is CASSQTPGLASYNEQFF. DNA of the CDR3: TGTGCCAGCAGCCAAACACCGGGACTAGCCTCCTACAATGAGCAGTTCTTC.

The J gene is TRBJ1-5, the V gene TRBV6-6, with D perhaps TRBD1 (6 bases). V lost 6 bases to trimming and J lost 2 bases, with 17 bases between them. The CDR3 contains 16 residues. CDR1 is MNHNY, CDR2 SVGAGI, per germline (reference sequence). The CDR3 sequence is CASSQDSDYGNQPQHF. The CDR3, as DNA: TGTGCCAGCAGCCAGGACAGCGATTACGGCAATCAGCCCCAGCATTTT.

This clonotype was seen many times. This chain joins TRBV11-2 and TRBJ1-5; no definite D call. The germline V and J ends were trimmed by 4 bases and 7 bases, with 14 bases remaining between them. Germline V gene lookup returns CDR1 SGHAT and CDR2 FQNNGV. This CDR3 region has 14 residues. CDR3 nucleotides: TGTGCCAGCAGCTCAAACAAGGACTCCCAGCCCCAGCATTTT. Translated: CASSSNKDSQPQHF.

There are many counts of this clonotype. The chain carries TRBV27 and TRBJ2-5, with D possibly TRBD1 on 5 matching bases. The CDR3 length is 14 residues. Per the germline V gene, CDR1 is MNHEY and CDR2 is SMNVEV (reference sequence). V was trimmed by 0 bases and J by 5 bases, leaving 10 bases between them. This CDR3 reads CASSLSGARETQYF. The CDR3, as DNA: TGTGCCAGCAGTTTATCTGGGGCCCGGGAGACCCAGTACTTC.

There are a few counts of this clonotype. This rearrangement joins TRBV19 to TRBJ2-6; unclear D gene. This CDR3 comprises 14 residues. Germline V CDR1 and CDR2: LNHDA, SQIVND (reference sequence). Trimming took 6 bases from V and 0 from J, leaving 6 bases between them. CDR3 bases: TGTGCCAGTAGCAGCTACTCTGGGGCCAACGTCCTGACTTTC. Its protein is CASSSYSGANVLTF.

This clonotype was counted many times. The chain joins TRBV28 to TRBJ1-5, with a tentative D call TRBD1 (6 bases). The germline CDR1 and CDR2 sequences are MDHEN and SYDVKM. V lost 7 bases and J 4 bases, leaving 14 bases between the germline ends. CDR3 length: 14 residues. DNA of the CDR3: TGTGCCAGCATAAAAGGGGGGAAGAATCAGCCCCAGCATTTT. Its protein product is CASIKGGKNQPQHF.

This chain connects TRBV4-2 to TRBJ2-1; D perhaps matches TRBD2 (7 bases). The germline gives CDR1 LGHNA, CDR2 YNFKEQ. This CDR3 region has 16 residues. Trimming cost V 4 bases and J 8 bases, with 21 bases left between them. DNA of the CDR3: TGTGCCAGCAGCCTGGAGGCGACCAGGGGAGGGTATGAGCAGTTCTTC. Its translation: CASSLEATRGGYEQFF.

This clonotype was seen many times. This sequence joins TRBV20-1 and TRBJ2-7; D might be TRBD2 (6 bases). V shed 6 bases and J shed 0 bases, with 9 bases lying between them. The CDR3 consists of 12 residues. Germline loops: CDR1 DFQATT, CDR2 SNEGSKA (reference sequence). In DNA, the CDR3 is TGCAGTGCGCGGGACCTCTCCTACGAGCAGTACTTC. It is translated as CSARDLSYEQYF.